This paragraph reports one T cell receptor beta chain. Sequenced by immunoSEQ multiplex PCR; TCRdb stores in-frame clones only, minus some. The sample consists of some 150,000 clones, roughly 94% of them appearing once. The data were obtained in a study of control samples from healthy donors and cancer patients. In germline, CDR1 is MNHNS, CDR2 SASEGT. This CDR3 is 15 amino acids long. The V end was cut by 2 bases, the J end by 1 base, with 9 bases between. Source material: PBMCs. The gene calls are TRBV6-1 and TRBJ2-1; no clear D. The receptor was derived from a man in his fifties or sixties with colorectal cancer. Here the CDR3 reads CASSERISSYNEQFF. DNA of the CDR3: TGTGCCAGCAGTGAAAGGATCTCATCCTACAATGAGCAGTTCTTC.